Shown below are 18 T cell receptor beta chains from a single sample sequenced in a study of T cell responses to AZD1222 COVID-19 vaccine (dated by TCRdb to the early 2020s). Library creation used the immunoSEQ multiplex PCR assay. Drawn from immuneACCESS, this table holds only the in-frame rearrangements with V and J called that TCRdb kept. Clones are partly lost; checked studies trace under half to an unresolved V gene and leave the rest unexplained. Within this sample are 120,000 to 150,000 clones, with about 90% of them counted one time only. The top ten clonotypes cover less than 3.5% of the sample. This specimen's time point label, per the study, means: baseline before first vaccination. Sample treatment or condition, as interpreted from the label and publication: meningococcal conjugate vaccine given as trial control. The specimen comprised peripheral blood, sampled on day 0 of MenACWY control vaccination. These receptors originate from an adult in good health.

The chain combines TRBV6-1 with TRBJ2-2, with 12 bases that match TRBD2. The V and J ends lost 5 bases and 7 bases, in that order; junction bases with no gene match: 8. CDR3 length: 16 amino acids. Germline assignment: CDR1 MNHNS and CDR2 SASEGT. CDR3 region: CASSQGLAGGIGELFF. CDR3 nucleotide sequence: TGTGCCAGCAGTCAAGGGCTAGCGGGAGGGATCGGGGAGCTGTTTTTT.

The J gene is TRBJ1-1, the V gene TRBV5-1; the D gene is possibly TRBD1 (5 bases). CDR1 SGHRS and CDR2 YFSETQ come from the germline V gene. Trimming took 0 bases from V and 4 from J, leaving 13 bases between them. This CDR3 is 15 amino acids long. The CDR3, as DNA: TGCGCCAGCAGCTTGGTTGGGGGGGTAGGCACTGAAGCTTTCTTT. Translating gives CASSLVGGVGTEAFF.

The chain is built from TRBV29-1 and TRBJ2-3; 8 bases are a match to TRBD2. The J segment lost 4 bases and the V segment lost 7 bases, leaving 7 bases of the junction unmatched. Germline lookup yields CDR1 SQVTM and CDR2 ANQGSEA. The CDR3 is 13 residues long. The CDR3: CSASGRGADTQYF. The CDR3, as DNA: TGCAGCGCAAGCGGGAGAGGGGCAGATACGCAGTATTTT.

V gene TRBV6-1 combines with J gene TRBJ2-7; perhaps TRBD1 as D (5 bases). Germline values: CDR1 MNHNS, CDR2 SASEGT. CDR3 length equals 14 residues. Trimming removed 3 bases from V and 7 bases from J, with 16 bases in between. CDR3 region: CASSEAGNVREQYF. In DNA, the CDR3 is TGTGCCAGCAGTGAGGCAGGGAACGTACGAGAGCAGTACTTC.

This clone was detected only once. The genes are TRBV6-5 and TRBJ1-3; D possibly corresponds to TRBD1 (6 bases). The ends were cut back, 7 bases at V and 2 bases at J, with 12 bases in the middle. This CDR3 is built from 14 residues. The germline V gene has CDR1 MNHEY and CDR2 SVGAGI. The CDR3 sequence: CASTWAGAGNTIYF. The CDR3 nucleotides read TGTGCCAGCACCTGGGCAGGGGCTGGAAACACCATATATTTT.

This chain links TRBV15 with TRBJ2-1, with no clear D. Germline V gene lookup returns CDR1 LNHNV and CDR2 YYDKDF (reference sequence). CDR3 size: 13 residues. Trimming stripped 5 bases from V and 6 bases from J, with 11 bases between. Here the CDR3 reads CATSGYPANEQFF. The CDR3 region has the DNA TGTGCCACCAGCGGGTACCCCGCCAATGAGCAGTTCTTC.

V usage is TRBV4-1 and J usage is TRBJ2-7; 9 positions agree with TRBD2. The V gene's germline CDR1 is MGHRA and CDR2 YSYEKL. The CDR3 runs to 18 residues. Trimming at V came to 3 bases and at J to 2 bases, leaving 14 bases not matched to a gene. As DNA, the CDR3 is TGCGCCAGCAGCCACGAGAGGGGGATAGCGGGGGCCACCTACGAGCAGTACTTC. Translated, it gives CASSHERGIAGATYEQYF.

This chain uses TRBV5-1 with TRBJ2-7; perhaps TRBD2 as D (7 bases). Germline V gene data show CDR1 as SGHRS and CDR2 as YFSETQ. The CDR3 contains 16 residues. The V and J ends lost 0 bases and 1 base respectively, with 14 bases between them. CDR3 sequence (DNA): TGCGCCAGCAGCTTGGCCTCGGGGGGCCCATCCTACGAGCAGTACTTC. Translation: CASSLASGGPSYEQYF.

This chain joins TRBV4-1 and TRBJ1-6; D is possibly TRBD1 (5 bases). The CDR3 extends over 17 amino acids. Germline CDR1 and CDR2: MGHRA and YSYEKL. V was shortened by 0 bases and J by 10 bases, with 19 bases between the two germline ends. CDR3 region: CASSQELILPRGSPLHF. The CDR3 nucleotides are TGCGCCAGCAGCCAAGAGTTAATCCTCCCCCGGGGGTCACCCCTCCACTTT.

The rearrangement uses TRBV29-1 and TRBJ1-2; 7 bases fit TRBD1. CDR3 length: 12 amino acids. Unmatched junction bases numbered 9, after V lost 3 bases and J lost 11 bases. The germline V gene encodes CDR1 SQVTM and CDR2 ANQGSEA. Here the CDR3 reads CSVEGLGQTYTF. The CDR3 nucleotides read TGCAGCGTTGAGGGCCTGGGACAGACGTACACCTTC.

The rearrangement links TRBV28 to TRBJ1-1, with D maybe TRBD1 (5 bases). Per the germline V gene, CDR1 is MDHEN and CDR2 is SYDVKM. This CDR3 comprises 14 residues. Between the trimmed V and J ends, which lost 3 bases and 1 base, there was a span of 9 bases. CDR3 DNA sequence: TGTGCCAGCAGTTTGGGGCAGGCGAACACTGAAGCTTTCTTT. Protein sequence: CASSLGQANTEAFF. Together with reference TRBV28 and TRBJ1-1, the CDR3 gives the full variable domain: DVKVTQSSRYLVKRTGEKVFLECVQDMDHENMFWYRQDPGLGLRLIYFSYDVKMKEKGDIPEGYSVSREKKERFSLILESASTNQTSMYLCASSLGQANTEAFFGQGTRLTVV.

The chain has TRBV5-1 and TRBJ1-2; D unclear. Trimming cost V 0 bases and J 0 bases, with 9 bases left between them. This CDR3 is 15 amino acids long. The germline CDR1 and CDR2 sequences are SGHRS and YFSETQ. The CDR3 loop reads CASSLAVGANYGYTF. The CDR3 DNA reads TGCGCCAGCAGCTTGGCCGTGGGTGCTAACTATGGCTACACCTTC.

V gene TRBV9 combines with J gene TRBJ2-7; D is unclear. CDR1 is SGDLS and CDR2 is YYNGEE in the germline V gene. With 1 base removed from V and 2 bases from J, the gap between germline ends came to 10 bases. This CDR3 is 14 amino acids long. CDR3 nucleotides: TGTGCCAGCAGCGTAAACGGCAGAGCCTACGAGCAGTACTTC. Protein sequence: CASSVNGRAYEQYF.

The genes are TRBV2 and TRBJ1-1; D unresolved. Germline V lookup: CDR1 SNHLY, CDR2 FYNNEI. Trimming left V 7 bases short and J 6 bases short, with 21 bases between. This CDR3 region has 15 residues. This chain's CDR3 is CASTAQRPVLPEAFF. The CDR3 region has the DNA TGTGCCAGCACGGCGCAGAGACCGGTTCTTCCTGAAGCTTTCTTT.

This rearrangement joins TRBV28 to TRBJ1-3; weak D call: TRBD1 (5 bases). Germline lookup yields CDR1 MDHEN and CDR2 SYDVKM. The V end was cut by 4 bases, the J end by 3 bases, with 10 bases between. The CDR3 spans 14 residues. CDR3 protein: CASSWGRVGNTIYF. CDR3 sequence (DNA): TGTGCCAGCAGTTGGGGCAGGGTTGGAAACACCATATATTTT.

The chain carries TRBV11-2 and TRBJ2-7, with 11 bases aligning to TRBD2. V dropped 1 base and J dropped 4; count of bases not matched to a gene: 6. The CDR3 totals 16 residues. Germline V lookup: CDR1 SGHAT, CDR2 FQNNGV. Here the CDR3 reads CASSLAGSGGVYEQYF. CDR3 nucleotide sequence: TGTGCCAGCAGCTTAGCCGGTAGCGGGGGGGTATACGAGCAGTACTTC. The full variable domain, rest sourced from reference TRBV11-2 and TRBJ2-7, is EAGVAQSPRYKIIEKRQSVAFWCNPISGHATLYWYQQILGQGPKLLIQFQNNGVVDDSQLPKDRFSAERLKGVDSTLKIQPAKLEDSAVYLCASSLAGSGGVYEQYFGPGTRLTVT.

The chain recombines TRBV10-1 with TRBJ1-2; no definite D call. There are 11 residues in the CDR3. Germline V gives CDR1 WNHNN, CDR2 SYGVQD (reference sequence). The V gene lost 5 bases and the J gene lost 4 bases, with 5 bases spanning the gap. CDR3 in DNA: TGCGCCAGCAGTAAAAGCTATGGCTACACCTTC. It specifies CASSKSYGYTF.

The CDR3 sequence is CASSFGGWYGYTF. CDR3 bases: TGTGCCAGCAGTTTCGGGGGGTGGTATGGCTACACCTTC. V and J are TRBV27 and TRBJ1-2; tentative D call: TRBD1 (5 bases). Germline CDR1 and CDR2: MNHEY and SMNVEV (reference sequence). V was clipped by 3 bases and J by 5 bases, with 10 bases between them. The CDR3 extends over 13 amino acids.